Reported below is one T cell receptor (beta chain). The antigen is unknown. Positive CCR7 selection of CD45RO-negative cells yielded the naive CD8 cells, and terminally differentiated effector memory CD45RA+ cells were excluded. Only Caucasian adults living in Nashville, Tennessee made up the donor group. Each subset's genomic DNA was shared equally among a number of immunoSEQ plates. Sequenced by immunoSEQ multiplex PCR; TCRdb stores in-frame clones only, minus some. The top ten hold roughly 1% of the sample, which has about 2 million clones, about 95% seen once. The sample is drawn from a study of shared clonotypes between healthy human individuals. General study points: A small donor pool kept down the genetic and exposure-history diversity that was represented.

The sequencing sample was made of naive CD8+ T cells sorted from blood. This receptor was identified in a man aged 18 to 30 in good health.

The chain's CDR3 is CASTTWTLSYEQYF. The CDR3 nucleotides read TGTGCCAGCACCACGTGGACCCTCTCCTACGAGCAGTACTTC. The genes are TRBV6-5 and TRBJ2-7, with D unclear. V lost 7 bases and J lost 0, with 13 bases in between. This CDR3 is built from 14 residues. Germline-derived CDR1 and CDR2 are MNHEY and SVGAGI.